Listed here are 9 T cell receptor beta chains from one sample, sequenced in a study of Ad26.COV2.S vaccination and SARS-CoV-2 variants (dated by TCRdb to the early 2020s). The library was obtained by the immunoSEQ multiplex PCR assay. This immuneACCESS table, as held by TCRdb, lists in-frame sequences with V and J called but not all clones. Of the missing ones, under half trace to an unresolved V gene in checked studies; the others have no known cause. This sample comprises 350,000 to 400,000 clones, 70% to 90% of them detected only once. The ten largest clones take up under 2% of the sample. The label giving this sample's treatment or condition can be read as: around 19 received Ad26.COV2.S at low or high dose, single or two shots; roughly 5 received placebo; per-sample allocation not given. Repertoires of vaccine and placebo recipients were sequenced from samples collected on day 63 after the first injection.

Sequences were derived from peripheral blood, sampled in a trial of Ad26.COV2.S vaccine versus placebo. These receptors were obtained from a person aged 18-65 years who received the Ad26.COV2.S COVID-19 vaccine or a placebo.

This clone appeared a single time. This sequence joins TRBV19 and TRBJ1-2; 7 bases are shared with TRBD1. The V gene's germline CDR1 is LNHDA and CDR2 SQIVND (reference sequence). V dropped 5 bases and J dropped 4; count of bases not matched to a gene: 10. The length of the CDR3 is 15 residues. The CDR3 is CASSAGRGPFYGYTF. The DNA of the CDR3 is TGTGCCAGTAGTGCGGGAAGGGGGCCCTTCTATGGCTACACCTTC.

The V and J genes are TRBV9 and TRBJ2-7, with 9 bases lining up with TRBD1. From germline, CDR1 is SGDLS and CDR2 YYNGEE. This CDR3 has 13 residues. J lost 6 bases, V lost 5 bases, and 6 bases had no gene match. The CDR3 region is CASSRQGEGEQYF. The CDR3 coding sequence is TGTGCCAGCAGTAGACAGGGGGAGGGCGAGCAGTACTTC.

This rearrangement joins TRBV28 to TRBJ2-7; D is possibly TRBD1 (6 bases). Germline V gene data show CDR1 as MDHEN and CDR2 as SYDVKM. The CDR3 runs to 13 residues. The V and J ends lost 2 bases and 6 bases respectively, with 11 bases between them. DNA of the CDR3: TGTGCCAGCAGTTTAGAACAGGGTCTCGAGCAGTACTTC. Translating it yields CASSLEQGLEQYF. The complete variable domain, with remaining parts taken from reference TRBV28 and TRBJ2-7, reads DVKVTQSSRYLVKRTGEKVFLECVQDMDHENMFWYRQDPGLGLRLIYFSYDVKMKEKGDIPEGYSVSREKKERFSLILESASTNQTSMYLCASSLEQGLEQYFGPGTRLTVT.

V and J are TRBV7-8 and TRBJ2-3; possibly TRBD1 or TRBD2 for D (5 bases each). V was pared by 5 bases and J by 0 bases, with 12 bases between. This CDR3 comprises 15 residues. Germline loops: CDR1 SGHVS, CDR2 FQNEAQ. The CDR3 DNA sequence: TGTGCCAGCAGCAGTGACTGGGGGAGCACAGATACGCAGTATTTT. This codes for CASSSDWGSTDTQYF.

This chain links TRBV6-5 with TRBJ2-5; 10 positions match TRBD1. Germline loops: CDR1 MNHEY, CDR2 SVGAGI. This CDR3 region has 14 residues. V was pared by 6 bases and J by 5 bases, with 6 bases of the junction left unmatched. The CDR3 DNA sequence: TGTGCCAGCAGCAGCCGGGACAGGGGTGAGACCCAGTACTTC. This gives the protein CASSSRDRGETQYF.

This clone was seen only once. V and J are TRBV28 and TRBJ2-1; the match to TRBD2 covers 9 bases. There are 15 residues in the CDR3. V shed 9 bases, J shed 0 bases, and the junction held 6 bases outside the gene matches. Germline CDR1 is MDHEN and CDR2 is SYDVKM. The CDR3 loop is CASYSGRGSYNEQFF. Here the CDR3 DNA reads TGTGCCAGTTATAGCGGGAGAGGCTCCTACAATGAGCAGTTCTTC.

This clone was counted between two and nine times. The chain is built from TRBV2 and TRBJ2-2; D possibly corresponds to TRBD2 (5 bases). V was trimmed by 3 bases and J by 6 bases, leaving 5 bases between them. The CDR3 totals 12 residues. The germline CDR1 and CDR2 sequences are SNHLY and FYNNEI. The CDR3, as DNA: TGTGCCAGCAGTGAGGACTCCGGGGAGCTGTTTTTT. As protein: CASSEDSGELFF.

V and J are TRBV11-2 and TRBJ2-1, with a tentative D call TRBD2 (6 bases). The V gene's germline CDR1 is SGHAT and CDR2 FQNNGV. The CDR3 runs to 12 residues. With 1 base removed from V and 11 bases from J, the gap between germline ends came to 9 bases. The CDR3 is CASSLVAGKQFF. As DNA, the CDR3 is TGTGCCAGCAGCTTAGTGGCGGGGAAGCAGTTCTTC.

The chain combines TRBV6-5 with TRBJ1-2; possibly TRBD1 for D (5 bases). The CDR3 consists of 13 residues. Trimming cost V 2 bases and J 4 bases, with 8 bases left between them. Germline lookup yields CDR1 MNHEY and CDR2 SVGAGI. The CDR3 region is CASSYDDSYGYTF. CDR3 in DNA: TGTGCCAGCAGTTACGATGACAGCTATGGCTACACCTTC.